This T cell receptor (beta chain) comes out of a study of blood T cells in healthy people across ages. The CDR3 contains 15 residues. Germline-derived CDR1 and CDR2 are SGHTA and FQGNSA. V trimming: 2 bases; J trimming: 7 bases; junction bases outside the gene matches: 9. Study results and caveats: A roughly linear fall in TCR beta diversity per million T cells was seen with increasing age.

The authors ran a second PCR of about 6 to 11 cycles using a sample-barcoded 5' primer and a J-beta primer mix. TCRdb passed the 5' RACE reads through MiXCR, listing each CDR3 protein once. The sample lists over 1,500,000 distinct CDR3 sequences, 49% occurring once. Details on this clonotype: Antigen: not known.

Sequencing was done on a sample of blood. This chain uses TRBV7-2 with TRBJ2-7, with 9 bases that match TRBD1. The sequence was obtained from a woman aged 40 to 55 in good health. The CDR3 spells CASSLSGQGTNEQYF. CDR3 nucleotides: TGTGCCAGCAGCTTAAGCGGACAGGGGACCAATGAGCAGTACTTC.